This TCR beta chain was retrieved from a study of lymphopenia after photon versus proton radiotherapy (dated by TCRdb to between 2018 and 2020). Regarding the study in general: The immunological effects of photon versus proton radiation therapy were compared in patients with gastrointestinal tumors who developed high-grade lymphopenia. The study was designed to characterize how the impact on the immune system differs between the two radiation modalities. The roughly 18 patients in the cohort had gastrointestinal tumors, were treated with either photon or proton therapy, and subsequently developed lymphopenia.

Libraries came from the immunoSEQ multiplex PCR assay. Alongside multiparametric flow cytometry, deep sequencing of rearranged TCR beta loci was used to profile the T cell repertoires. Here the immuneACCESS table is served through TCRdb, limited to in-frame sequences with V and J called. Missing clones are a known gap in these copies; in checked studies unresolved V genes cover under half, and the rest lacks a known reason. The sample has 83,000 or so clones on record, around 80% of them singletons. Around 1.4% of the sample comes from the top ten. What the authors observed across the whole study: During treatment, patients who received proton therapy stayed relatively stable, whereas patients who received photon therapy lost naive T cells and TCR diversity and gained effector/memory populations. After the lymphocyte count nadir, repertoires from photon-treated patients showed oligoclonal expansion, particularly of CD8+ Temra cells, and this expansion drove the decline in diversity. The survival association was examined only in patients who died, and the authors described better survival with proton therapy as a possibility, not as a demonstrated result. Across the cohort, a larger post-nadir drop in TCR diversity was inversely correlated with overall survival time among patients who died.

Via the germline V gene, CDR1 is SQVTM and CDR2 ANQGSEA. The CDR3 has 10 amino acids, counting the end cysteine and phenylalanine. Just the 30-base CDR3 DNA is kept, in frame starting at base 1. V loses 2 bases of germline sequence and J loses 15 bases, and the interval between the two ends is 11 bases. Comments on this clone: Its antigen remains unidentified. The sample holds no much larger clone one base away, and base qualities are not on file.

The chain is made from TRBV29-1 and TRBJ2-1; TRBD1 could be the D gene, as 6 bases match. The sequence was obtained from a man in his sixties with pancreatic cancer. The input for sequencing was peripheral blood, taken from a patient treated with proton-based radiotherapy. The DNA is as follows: TGCAGCGTTGAACTACAGGGTTGGTTCTTC. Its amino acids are CSVELQGWFF.